This TCR beta chain was obtained from a study of T cell responses to AZD1222 COVID-19 vaccine. Produced via immunoSEQ multiplex PCR; TCRdb's table is partial and in-frame only. Found here are about 120,000 clones, roughly 85% of them singletons; the top ten hold less than 10%. Points from the study as a whole: Donors skewed white British and female; clonal diversity was possibly underestimated.

A word on this clone: Its antigen is not identified.

This clonotype originated in an adult in good health. The specimen was peripheral blood, collected on day 0 of AZD1222 vaccination.

Here the CDR3 DNA reads TGTGCCAGCAGCTTAGGGGGCGCCCGAGCCAAAAACATTCAGTACTTC. Protein sequence: CASSLGGARAKNIQYF. V usage is TRBV11-2 and J usage is TRBJ2-4; perhaps TRBD1 as D (5 bases). Per the germline V gene, CDR1 is SGHAT and CDR2 is FQNNGV. The CDR3 runs to 16 residues. Trimming took 1 base from V and 0 from J, leaving 10 bases between them.